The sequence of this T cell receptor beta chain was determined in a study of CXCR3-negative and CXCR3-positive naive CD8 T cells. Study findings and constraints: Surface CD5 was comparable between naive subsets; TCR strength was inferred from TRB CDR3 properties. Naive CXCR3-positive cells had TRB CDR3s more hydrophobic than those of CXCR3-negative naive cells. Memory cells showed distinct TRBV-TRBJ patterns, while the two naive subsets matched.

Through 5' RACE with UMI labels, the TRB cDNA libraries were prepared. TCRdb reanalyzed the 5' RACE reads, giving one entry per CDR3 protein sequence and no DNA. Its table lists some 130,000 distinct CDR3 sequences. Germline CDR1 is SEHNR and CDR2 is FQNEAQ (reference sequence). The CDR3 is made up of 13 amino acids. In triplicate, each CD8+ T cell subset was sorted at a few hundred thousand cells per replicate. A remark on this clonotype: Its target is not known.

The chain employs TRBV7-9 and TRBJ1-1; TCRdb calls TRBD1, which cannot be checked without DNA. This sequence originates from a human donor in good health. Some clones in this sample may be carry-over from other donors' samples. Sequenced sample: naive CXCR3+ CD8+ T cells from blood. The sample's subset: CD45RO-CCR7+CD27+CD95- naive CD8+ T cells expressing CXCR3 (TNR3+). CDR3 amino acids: CASSLVGPAEAFF.